The present T cell receptor beta chain was sequenced within a study of cytomegalovirus exposure and HLA in healthy donors. Using immunoSEQ multiplex PCR, the repertoire was profiled, and TCRdb retains in-frame clones only, with some absent. The sample records roughly 150,000 clones, 70% to 90% being singletons. After removal of 4 bases from V and 5 bases from J, the junction contained 7 bases not matched to a gene. The CDR3 totals 14 residues. The germline gives CDR1 SGDLS, CDR2 YYNGEE. This receptor was obtained from a man younger than 35 in good health and CMV-seropositive. The specimen sequenced was PBMCs. The genes are TRBV9 and TRBJ1-1, with TRBD1 identical over 8 bases. The CDR3, as DNA: TGTGCCAGCAGCCGGGCGGACAGGGTAACTGAAGCTTTCTTT. Its protein is CASSRADRVTEAFF.